Presented here are 21 T cell receptor beta chains from one specimen sequenced in a study of T cell responses to AZD1222 COVID-19 vaccine. The data were produced by immunoSEQ multiplex PCR, yet TCRdb's version contains in-frame clones alone and is incomplete. Of 160,000 or so clones listed, roughly nine tenths were seen once; the top ten hold 1.5% to 2%. Sequencing used peripheral blood, obtained on day 0 of AZD1222 vaccination. Receptors were obtained from an adult in good health.

The rearrangement uses TRBV6-2 or TRBV6-3 and TRBJ1-2; D gene uncertain. Between the trimmed V and J ends, which lost 2 bases and 4 bases, there was a span of 8 bases. This CDR3 is 13 amino acids long. CDR1 and CDR2 from the germline V gene are MNHEY and SVGEGT. CDR3 amino acids: CASSYTETYGYTF. The CDR3 DNA is TGTGCCAGCAGTTACACGGAAACCTATGGCTACACCTTC.

Remarks on this clone: An end of the junction does not agree with germline; a read error may underlie this. The chain links TRBV7-9 to TRBJ1-4; weak D call: TRBD1 (5 bases). Germline V gene lookup returns CDR1 SEHNR and CDR2 FQNEAQ (reference sequence). The CDR3 is 16 residues long. CDR3 nucleotide sequence: TGCGCCAGCAGCCACCCTCGGGGGACTGGAAATGAAAAACTGTTTTTT. Translating it yields CASSHPRGTGNEKLFF.

The genes are TRBV15 and TRBJ2-3, with D unclear. Germline V CDR1 and CDR2: LNHNV, YYDKDF (reference sequence). Trimming stripped 0 bases from V and 3 bases from J, with 4 bases between. The CDR3 is made up of 13 amino acids. CDR3 sequence: CATSRDPTDTQYF. The CDR3 nucleotides are TGTGCCACCAGCAGAGATCCGACAGATACGCAGTATTTT.

The genes are TRBV18 and TRBJ2-2; D remains ambiguous. The CDR3 sequence is 16 residues long. Germline V gene sequence: CDR1 KGHSH, CDR2 LQKENI. Trimming left V 4 bases short and J 3 bases short, with 15 bases between. The CDR3 region is CASSHGSAAYTGELFF. CDR3 DNA sequence: TGTGCCAGCTCACACGGCTCAGCTGCGTACACCGGGGAGCTGTTTTTT.

The chain carries TRBV11-2 and TRBJ1-1; D is uncertain. CDR1 is SGHAT, CDR2 FQNNGV, per germline. This CDR3 is 13 amino acids long. V shed 0 bases and J shed 1 base, with 3 bases lying between them. As DNA, the CDR3 is TGTGCCAGCAGCTTAGAGGGGAACACTGAAGCTTTCTTT. Its translation is CASSLEGNTEAFF. Based on the CDR3 plus reference TRBV11-2 and TRBJ1-1, the full variable domain is EAGVAQSPRYKIIEKRQSVAFWCNPISGHATLYWYQQILGQGPKLLIQFQNNGVVDDSQLPKDRFSAERLKGVDSTLKIQPAKLEDSAVYLCASSLEGNTEAFFGQGTRLTVV.

The chain combines TRBV28 with TRBJ1-5; the D gene is possibly TRBD1 (6 bases). V dropped 6 bases and J dropped 5 bases, with 14 bases sitting between them. Germline assignment: CDR1 MDHEN and CDR2 SYDVKM. CDR3 length equals 14 residues. CDR3 DNA sequence: TGTGCCAGCAGAACACAGGGTGGAGATCAGCCCCAGCATTTT. Amino acid sequence: CASRTQGGDQPQHF.

The CDR3 nucleotides are TGTGCCAGTATGCCCGAGGGGGGAACTGAAGCTTTCTTT. Translated: CASMPEGGTEAFF. This chain links TRBV9 with TRBJ1-1; perhaps TRBD1 as D (6 bases). There are 13 residues in the CDR3. Trimming cost V 8 bases and J 5 bases, with 16 bases left between them. CDR1 and CDR2 from the germline V gene are SGDLS and YYNGEE.

The chain combines TRBV9 with TRBJ2-1, with TRBD2 identical over 12 bases. J was trimmed by 4 bases and V by 3 bases; bases with no gene match: 5. The length of the CDR3 is 16 residues. The germline V gene has CDR1 SGDLS and CDR2 YYNGEE. CDR3 nucleotides: TGTGCCAGCAGCGCGAGACTAGCGGGGGCTTACAATGAGCAGTTCTTC. Amino acids: CASSARLAGAYNEQFF. The full variable domain, completed using reference TRBV9 and TRBJ2-1, is DSGVTQTPKHLITATGQRVTLRCSPRSGDLSVYWYQQSLDQGLQFLIQYYNGEERAKGNILERFSAQQFPDLHSELNLSSLELGDSALYFCASSARLAGAYNEQFFGPGTRLTVL.

The chain combines TRBV18 with TRBJ1-3; 8 nucleotides agree with TRBD1. The CDR3 has 17 amino acids. Per the germline V gene, CDR1 is KGHSH and CDR2 is LQKENI. Trimming removed 2 bases from V and 4 bases from J; junction bases left unmatched: 10. In nucleotides, the CDR3 is TGTGCCAGCTCACCAAGGGGACAGGCGGTTGCGGGAAACACCATATATTTT. Translating it yields CASSPRGQAVAGNTIYF.

The chain employs TRBV12-3 or TRBV12-4 and TRBJ1-5, with 9 bases that match TRBD1. CDR3 length: 13 amino acids. V lost 6 bases to trimming and J lost 6 bases; unmatched junction nucleotides: 3. This CDR3 reads CASSLTGGQPQHF. The CDR3 bases are TGTGCCAGCAGCCTGACAGGGGGTCAGCCCCAGCATTTT.

The J gene is TRBJ1-1, the V gene TRBV6-5; D may be TRBD1 (6 bases). V gave up 9 bases and J gave up 2 bases, with 19 bases separating them. Germline CDR1 MNHEY, CDR2 SVGAGI. The CDR3 contains 15 residues. The CDR3 spells CASHEGVAANTEAFF. CDR3 DNA: TGTGCCAGTCACGAGGGGGTGGCAGCCAACACTGAAGCTTTCTTT.

The chain couples TRBV3-1 (or the pseudogene TRBV3-2) to TRBJ2-1; 8 bases agree with TRBD1. Germline CDR1 is LGHDT and CDR2 is YNNKEL (reference sequence). CDR3 length: 16 residues. V shed 3 bases and J 4 bases; nucleotides not matched to a gene: 8. CDR3 sequence reads: CASSHRTGTGYNEQFF. The CDR3 DNA sequence: TGTGCCAGCAGCCATCGGACCGGGACAGGATACAATGAGCAGTTCTTC.

The V and J genes are TRBV28 and TRBJ1-5; possible D gene TRBD1, 6 bases. V lost 5 bases to trimming and J lost 0 bases, with 17 bases between them. The CDR3 spans 17 residues. CDR1 MDHEN and CDR2 SYDVKM come from the germline V gene. CDR3 nucleotides: TGTGCCAGCAGTGGACCTCGAGGACAGTATAGCAATCAGCCCCAGCATTTT. It translates to CASSGPRGQYSNQPQHF.

The J gene is TRBJ1-4, the V gene TRBV15; a weak D match, TRBD1 (5 bases). The CDR3 is 15 amino acids. Germline lookup yields CDR1 LNHNV and CDR2 YYDKDF (reference sequence). The V gene lost 2 bases and the J gene lost 4 bases, with 11 bases spanning the gap. The CDR3 DNA sequence: TGTGCCACCAGCAGATCCCCGGGACTTAATGAAAAACTGTTTTTT. Translation gives CATSRSPGLNEKLFF.

The chain is built from TRBV25-1 and TRBJ2-2; TRBD1 aligns across 9 bases. The V and J ends lost 5 bases and 2 bases, in that order; junction bases with no gene match: 3. Germline V gene lookup returns CDR1 MGHDK and CDR2 SYGVNS. CDR3 length: 15 amino acids. As DNA, the CDR3 is TGTGCCAGCAGTCAGGACAGGGGCAACACCGGGGAGCTGTTTTTT. It specifies CASSQDRGNTGELFF.

J is TRBJ1-1 and V is TRBV6-2 or TRBV6-3; 7 positions match TRBD1. V lost 2 bases, J lost 5 bases, and 2 bases stayed unmatched. This CDR3 has 13 residues. CDR1 is MNHEY and CDR2 is SVGEGT in the germline V gene. Here the CDR3 DNA reads TGTGCCAGCAGTTACACAGGGGCGACTGAAGCTTTCTTT. Residues: CASSYTGATEAFF.

The chain couples TRBV5-1 to TRBJ2-6, with D possibly matching TRBD2 (6 bases). V lost 3 bases, J lost 4 bases, and 17 bases lay in between. This CDR3 is built from 17 residues. The germline V gene has CDR1 SGHRS and CDR2 YFSETQ. The chain's CDR3 is CASSSRDGTLGANVLTF. The CDR3, as DNA: TGCGCCAGCAGCTCCCGGGACGGGACTCTCGGGGCCAACGTCCTGACTTTC.

The chain recombines TRBV21-1 with TRBJ2-5; TRBD1, the D gene given by the table, was not confirmed from the DNA. TRBV21-1 is assigned pseudogene status. The CDR3 loop spans 15 amino acids. CDR3: CASSGITGGQETQYF. The CDR3 region has the DNA TGTGCCAGCAGCGGAATTACAGGGGGCCAAGAGACCCAGTACTTC.

V usage is TRBV23-1 and J usage is TRBJ2-3; D assignment may be TRBD1 or TRBD2 (5 bases each). TRBV23-1 is given ORF status, its function remaining uncertain. This CDR3 has 16 residues. Deletions cut 8 bases from V and 1 base from J, with 19 bases between. The CDR3 here is CASSKGQPGRTDTQYF. Here the CDR3 DNA reads TGCGCCAGCTCAAAAGGCCAACCGGGACGCACAGATACGCAGTATTTT.

The V and J genes are TRBV7-2 and TRBJ2-7, with unresolved D. V lost 0 bases and J 2 bases, leaving 5 bases between the germline ends. The V gene's germline CDR1 is SGHTA and CDR2 FQGNSA. This CDR3 has 13 residues. The CDR3 DNA reads as TGTGCCAGCAGCTTAGCTTCTGCCTACGAGCAGTACTTC. Protein product: CASSLASAYEQYF.

J is TRBJ2-1 and V is TRBV4-1; 11 nucleotides agree with TRBD2. This CDR3 spans 16 amino acids. The V segment lost 0 bases and the J segment 4 bases; nucleotides outside the gene matches: 2. The germline gives CDR1 MGHRA, CDR2 YSYEKL. This chain's CDR3 is CASSQDRTSGYNEQFF. DNA for the CDR3: TGCGCCAGCAGCCAAGATCGGACTAGCGGGTACAATGAGCAGTTCTTC.